This T cell receptor (beta chain) stems from a study of blood T cells in healthy people across ages. The second PCR ran roughly 7 to 12 cycles with a sample-barcoded 5' primer and J-beta primers. TCRdb used MiXCR to reprocess the 5' RACE reads, holding one entry per CDR3 protein. The sample lists some 760,000 distinct CDR3 sequences, just under 25% occurring once. The same sample was also used in a study of T cells of mothers and their children. That study reports: In this cohort, donors were a few healthy Caucasian mothers plus their six children. It was through the M1S primer of the second PCR that sample barcodes and 2-4 random nucleotides were added.

This receptor was taken from a boy between 10 and 17 years old in good health. Source material: blood.

The CDR3 nucleotides are TGCAGCGTTGAAGTAGGGACTACCAACTCAGATACGCAGTATTTT. This encodes CSVEVGTTNSDTQYF. The chain couples TRBV29-1 to TRBJ2-3, with 7 bases matching TRBD2. CDR3 length equals 15 residues. The germline V gene has CDR1 SQVTM and CDR2 ANQGSEA. After removal of 1 base from V and 4 bases from J, the junction contained 8 bases not matched to a gene.